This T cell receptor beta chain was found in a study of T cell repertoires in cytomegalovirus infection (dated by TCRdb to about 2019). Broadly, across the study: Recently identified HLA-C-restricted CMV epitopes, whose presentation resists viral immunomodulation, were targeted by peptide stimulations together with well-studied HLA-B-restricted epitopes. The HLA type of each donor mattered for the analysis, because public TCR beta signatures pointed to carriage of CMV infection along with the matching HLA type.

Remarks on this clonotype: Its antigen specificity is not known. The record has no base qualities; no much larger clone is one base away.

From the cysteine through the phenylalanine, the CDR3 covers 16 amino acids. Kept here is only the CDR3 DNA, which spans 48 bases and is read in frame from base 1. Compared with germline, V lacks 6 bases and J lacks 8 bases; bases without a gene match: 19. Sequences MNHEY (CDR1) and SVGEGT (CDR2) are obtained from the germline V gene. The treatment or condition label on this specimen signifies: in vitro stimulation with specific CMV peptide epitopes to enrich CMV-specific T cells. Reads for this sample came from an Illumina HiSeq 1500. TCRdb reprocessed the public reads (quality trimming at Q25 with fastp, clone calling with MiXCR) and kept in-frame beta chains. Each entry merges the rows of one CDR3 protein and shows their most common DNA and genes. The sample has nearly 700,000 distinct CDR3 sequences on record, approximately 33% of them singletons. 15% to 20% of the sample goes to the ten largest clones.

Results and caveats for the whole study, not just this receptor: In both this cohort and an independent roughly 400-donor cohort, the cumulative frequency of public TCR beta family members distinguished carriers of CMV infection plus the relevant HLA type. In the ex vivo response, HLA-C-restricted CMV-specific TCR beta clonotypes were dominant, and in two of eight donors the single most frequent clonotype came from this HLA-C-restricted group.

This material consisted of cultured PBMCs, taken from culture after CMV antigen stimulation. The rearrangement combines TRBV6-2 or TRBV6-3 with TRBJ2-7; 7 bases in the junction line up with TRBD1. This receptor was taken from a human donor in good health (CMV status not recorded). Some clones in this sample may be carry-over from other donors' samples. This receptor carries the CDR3 CASSRTIPPQGLQQYF. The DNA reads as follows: TGTGCCAGCAGCCGAACCATTCCTCCACAGGGGTTGCAGCAGTACTTC.